Listed below are T cell receptor beta chains from one sample, sequenced in a study of T-cell memory formation after mild COVID-19. TCRdb processed the 5' RACE reads anew with MiXCR; each CDR3 protein has one entry. The sample contains under 350,000 distinct CDR3 sequences, around 15% of which appear only once. Sequenced input: PBMCs or a T cell subset sorted from them (not recorded which). The receptors here all came from a man between 18 and 35 years old who had mild COVID-19 (a few samples of this study predate the infection). Cell type and time point are not known. Both conserved end residues are part of each CDR3. Fields, in order: J gene, clone size, CDR3 length, V gene, D gene, CDR3 DNA, CDR3 protein. The D gene is left open where the match is weak. Only some rows state a clone size, as once, few, many or a class for expanded clones.

>TRBJ2-2|-|13|TRBV5-1|-
TGCGCCAGCAGCGCCGGGAACACCGGGGAGCTGTTTTTT
CASSAGNTGELFF
>TRBJ1-1|few|15|TRBV4-3|-
TGCGACAGCAGCCAAGGGTCAGTGACGAACACTGAAGCTTTCTTT
CDSSQGSVTNTEAFF
>TRBJ2-6|few|16|TRBV5-1|TRBD1
TGCGCCACCGCCGGGACAGGGCTTAAGGGGGCCAACGTCCTGACTTTC
CATAGTGLKGANVLTF
>TRBJ1-1|few|14|TRBV12-3/TRBV12-4|-
TGTGCCAGCAGTCCCCGGAGGGGGAACACTGAAGCTTTCTTT
CASSPRRGNTEAFF
>TRBJ2-3|few|15|TRBV6-2/TRBV6-3|TRBD1
TGTGCCAGCAGTTACCCAGAGACAGGGACAGATACGCAGTATTTT
CASSYPETGTDTQYF
>TRBJ2-1|-|13|TRBV10-2|-
TGCGCCACCATAGGGACACCCTACAATGAGCAGTTCTTC
CATIGTPYNEQFF
>TRBJ2-5|-|15|TRBV20-1|-
TGCAGTGCTAGTTCACCGGGACAAGAACAAGAGACCCAGTACTTC
CSASSPGQEQETQYF
>TRBJ2-5|few|13|TRBV5-1|-
TGCGCCAGCAGGCCGGGACCTGGGGAGACCCAGTACTTC
CASRPGPGETQYF
>TRBJ2-2|-|13|TRBV5-1|-
TGCGCCAGCCGACCCCAATCGTTAGGGGAGCTGTTTTTT
CASRPQSLGELFF
>TRBJ2-4|many|16|TRBV6-2/TRBV6-3|-
TGTGCCAGCAGTTCCTGGACTGTACTAGCCAAAAACATTCAGTACTTC
CASSSWTVLAKNIQYF
>TRBJ1-1|-|14|TRBV4-3|-
TGCGCCAGCAGCCAAGATTCGGGAACCACTGAAGCTTTCTTT
CASSQDSGTTEAFF
>TRBJ1-4|-|12|TRBV30|-
TGTGCCTGGACAGATTTTAATGAAAAACTGTTTTTT
CAWTDFNEKLFF
>TRBJ1-4|-|12|TRBV12-3/TRBV12-4|-
TGTGCCAGCAGTTCCGCCGGGGAAAAACTGTTTTTT
CASSSAGEKLFF
>TRBJ1-2|-|15|TRBV4-1|TRBD1
TGCGCCAGCAGCCAGACAGGGCTGAGTAACTATGGCTACACCTTC
CASSQTGLSNYGYTF
>TRBJ1-2|-|14|TRBV28|-
TGTGCCAGCAGTTTATTCGCCGTACAGCGAGGCTACACCTTC
CASSLFAVQRGYTF
>TRBJ2-2|-|15|TRBV9|-
TGTGCCAGCAGCCCCACTCCTATGAACACCGGGGAGCTGTTTTTT
CASSPTPMNTGELFF
>TRBJ1-2|few|15|TRBV7-3|TRBD1
TGTGCCAGCAGCGCGGGACAGGCTCGAAACTATGGCTACACCTTC
CASSAGQARNYGYTF
>TRBJ2-1|few|16|TRBV4-3|TRBD2
TGCGCCAGCAGCCAAGGAGGCGGGGGGAGGTACAATGAGCAGTTCTTC
CASSQGGGGRYNEQFF
>TRBJ2-5|-|13|TRBV5-1|-
TGCGCCAGCAGCCCGGGACTTAGGGAGACCCAGTACTTC
CASSPGLRETQYF
>TRBJ1-1|-|15|TRBV6-5|-
TGTGACAGCAGTTTACGACCCCGGGCCGTCCCTGAAGCTTTCTTT
CDSSLRPRAVPEAFF
>TRBJ2-7|many|16|TRBV5-1|-
TGCGCCAGCAGCTCCCACAGGGCCCTCGTACTTAACGAGCAGTACTTC
CASSSHRALVLNEQYF
>TRBJ2-2|-|17|TRBV7-8|-
TGTGCCAGCAGCTTTCGTCTCCGAACTCTAAACACCGGGGAGCTGTTTTTT
CASSFRLRTLNTGELFF
>TRBJ2-2|few|15|TRBV7-2|-
TGTGCCAGCAGGCCCCGGAGTCCGAACACCGGGGAGCTGTTTTTT
CASRPRSPNTGELFF
>TRBJ2-3|few|17|TRBV4-2|TRBD2
TGTGCCAGCAGCCAAGATCGGCTTTTGGGAGGGCAGGATACGCAGTATTTT
CASSQDRLLGGQDTQYF
>TRBJ1-1|few|13|TRBV12-3/TRBV12-4|-
TGTGCCAGCAGTCCTCCTGGCAATTATGAAGCTTTCTTT
CASSPPGNYEAFF
>TRBJ2-5|-|13|TRBV29-1|-
TGCAGCGTCATGGGACGATTCCAAGAGACCCAGTACTTC
CSVMGRFQETQYF
>TRBJ2-1|few|13|TRBV10-3|TRBD1
TGTGCCATCAGTGACGGGACAGCCAATGAGCAGTTCTTC
CAISDGTANEQFF
>TRBJ1-1|few|17|TRBV9|TRBD1
TGTGCCAGCAGCCCGATGTTAGGACAGGCCTATGGCACTGAAGCTTTCTTT
CASSPMLGQAYGTEAFF
>TRBJ2-1|few|14|TRBV7-2|-
TGTGCCAGCAGCTTAGCCGGGTCGATCAATGAGCAGTTCTTC
CASSLAGSINEQFF
>TRBJ2-1|-|15|TRBV18|TRBD1
TGTGCCAGCTCACTGAGGGAGACAGGGGTAAATGAGCAGTTCTTC
CASSLRETGVNEQFF
>TRBJ2-3|-|13|TRBV6-2/TRBV6-3|-
TGTGCCAGCAACAACGCCGTCCCAGATACGCAGTATTTT
CASNNAVPDTQYF
>TRBJ1-5|few|15|TRBV15|-
TGTGCCACCAGCAGAGATGAGCGGGCGAATCAGCCCCAGCATTTT
CATSRDERANQPQHF
>TRBJ2-6|-|19|TRBV4-1|-
TGCGCCAGCAGCCAAGATAGGCCAGGCGTTCTACGTGGGGCCAACGTCCTGACTTTC
CASSQDRPGVLRGANVLTF
>TRBJ2-3|few|15|TRBV7-2|-
TGTGCCAGCAGCGTCCGGGGCCATAGCACAGATACGCAGTATTTT
CASSVRGHSTDTQYF
>TRBJ2-3|-|18|TRBV6-5|TRBD2
TGTGCCAGCAGTTACTTCGGGACTAGCGGGGGGGGCACAGATACGCAGTATTTT
CASSYFGTSGGGTDTQYF
>TRBJ2-4|many|14|TRBV12-3/TRBV12-4|TRBD2
TGTGCCAGCAGCCCGACTAGCGGGTCCAACATTCAGTACTTC
CASSPTSGSNIQYF
>TRBJ2-5|-|13|TRBV5-1|-
TGCGCCAGCAGCGGGGGAAGCGGGGAGACCCAGTACTTC
CASSGGSGETQYF
>TRBJ1-1|-|14|TRBV5-1|-
TGCGCCAGCACCCTGGCCTCCTTGAACACTGAAGCTTTCTTT
CASTLASLNTEAFF
>TRBJ2-1|-|15|TRBV5-5|-
TGTGCCAGCAGCTTGGCAAGGTCATCGTACAATGAGCAGTTCTTC
CASSLARSSYNEQFF
>TRBJ1-1|-|13|TRBV20-1|-
TGCAGTGCTAGAGACAGGGGGAACACTGAAGCTTTCTTT
CSARDRGNTEAFF
>TRBJ2-5|few|13|TRBV14|-
TGTGCCAGCAGCCAATCGGGCCAAGAGACCCAGTACTTC
CASSQSGQETQYF
>TRBJ2-1|-|13|TRBV4-2|-
TGTGCCAGCAGCCAAGGCGTAAGCGGGGAGCAGTTCTTC
CASSQGVSGEQFF
>TRBJ2-1|few|15|TRBV6-2/TRBV6-3|-
TGTGCCAGCAGATCCCGGGACCGAGTCTACAATGAGCAGTTCTTC
CASRSRDRVYNEQFF
>TRBJ2-5|few|12|TRBV20-1|-
TGCAGTGCTAGGTTCAGGGTAGGGACCCAGTACTTC
CSARFRVGTQYF
>TRBJ1-2|-|12|TRBV6-6|-
TGTGCCAGCAGTTACGACCTGGGTGGCTACACCTTC
CASSYDLGGYTF
>TRBJ2-4|many|18|TRBV7-6|-
TGTGCCAGCAGCTCAGGTCCCGCGGTGGGCCTAGCCAAAAACATTCAGTACTTC
CASSSGPAVGLAKNIQYF
>TRBJ1-4|few|15|TRBV7-6|-
TGTGCCAGCAGCTTCTTACTCAGACCTTCCGAAAAACTGTTTTTT
CASSFLLRPSEKLFF
>TRBJ2-7|few|15|TRBV5-1|TRBD1
TGCGCCAGCAGCTCTCCGGGACAGGGTCTGAACGAGCAGTACTTC
CASSSPGQGLNEQYF